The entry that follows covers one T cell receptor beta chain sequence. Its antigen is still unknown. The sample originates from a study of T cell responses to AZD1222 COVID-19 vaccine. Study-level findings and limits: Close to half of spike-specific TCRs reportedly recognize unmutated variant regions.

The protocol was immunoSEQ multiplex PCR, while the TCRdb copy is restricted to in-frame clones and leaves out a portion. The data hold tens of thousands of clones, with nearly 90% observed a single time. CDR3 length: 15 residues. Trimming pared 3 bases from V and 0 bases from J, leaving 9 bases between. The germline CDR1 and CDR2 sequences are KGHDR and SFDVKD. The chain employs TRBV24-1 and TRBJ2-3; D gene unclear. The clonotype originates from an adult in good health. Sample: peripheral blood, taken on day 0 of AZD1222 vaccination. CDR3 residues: CATSDPATSTDTQYF. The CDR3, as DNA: TGTGCCACCAGTGATCCAGCGACTAGCACAGATACGCAGTATTTT.